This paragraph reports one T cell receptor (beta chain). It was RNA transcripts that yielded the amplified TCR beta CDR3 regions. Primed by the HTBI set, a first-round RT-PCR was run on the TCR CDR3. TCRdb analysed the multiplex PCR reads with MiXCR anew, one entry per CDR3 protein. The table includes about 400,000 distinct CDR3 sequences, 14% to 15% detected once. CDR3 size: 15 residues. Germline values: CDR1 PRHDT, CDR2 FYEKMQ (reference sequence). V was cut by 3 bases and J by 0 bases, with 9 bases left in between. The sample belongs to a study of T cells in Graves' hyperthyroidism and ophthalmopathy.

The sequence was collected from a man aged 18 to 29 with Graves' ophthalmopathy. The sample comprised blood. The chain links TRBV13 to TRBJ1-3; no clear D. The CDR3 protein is CASSFFQASGNTIYF. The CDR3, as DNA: TGTGCCAGCAGCTTCTTTCAGGCCTCTGGAAACACCATATATTTT.